These T cell receptor beta chains were read from a single sample in a study of spatial heterogeneity in lung cancer. TCRdb re-analysed the 5' RACE reads in MiXCR, keeping a single row per CDR3 protein. Here the sample spans roughly 26,000 distinct CDR3 sequences, around 6% being singletons. The specimen comprised PBMCs, sampled at follow-up. These receptors came from a male donor with early-stage non-small cell lung cancer. CDR3s include the opening cysteine and the closing phenylalanine or tryptophan. A D gene is named only where the DNA matches it firmly. Clone size appears in some rows only: once, few, many, or a class for an expanded clone.

d_gene,v_gene,abundance,j_gene,CDR3nt,CDR3aa
TRBD2,TRBV7-3,many,TRBJ2-1,TGTGCCAGCAGCTTACTAGCGGGAGGGTCCGATGAGCAGTTCTTC,CASSLLAGGSDEQFF
-,TRBV29-1,many,TRBJ1-1,TGCAGCGTTGTTAAAGACCTGAACACTGAAGCTTTCTTT,CSVVKDLNTEAFF
-,TRBV20-1,medium-sized,TRBJ2-4,TGCAGTGCTATCGGACTACCCAACATTCAGTACTTC,CSAIGLPNIQYF
TRBD2,TRBV4-1,few,TRBJ2-5,TGCGCCAGCAGCCAGCCTACCCCGCTAGCGGTACTTATCCAGTACTTC,CASSQPTPLAVLIQYF
-,TRBV6-4,medium-sized,TRBJ2-3,TGTGCCAGCAGTGACGGGGGAAGCACAGATACGCAGTATTTT,CASSDGGSTDTQYF
-,TRBV19,-,TRBJ2-5,TGTGCCAGTAGTAAGCAGGGGCGCCCAGAGACCCAGTACTTC,CASSKQGRPETQYF
-,TRBV19,few,TRBJ1-5,TGTGCCAGTAGTCGGGGAGTCAATCAGCCCCAGCATTTT,CASSRGVNQPQHF
-,TRBV10-3,-,TRBJ1-5,TGTGCCATCAAGGAGGGAAATAGCAATCAGCCCCAGCATTTT,CAIKEGNSNQPQHF
-,TRBV12-3/TRBV12-4,-,TRBJ2-3,TGTGCCAGCAGCCCAGGGGGGACAGATACGCAGTATTTT,CASSPGGTDTQYF
TRBD1,TRBV20-1,many,TRBJ1-1,TGCAGTGCTAGAGATCGTAGGGGGCGCGGCACTGAAGCTTTCTTT,CSARDRRGRGTEAFF
-,TRBV5-5,many,TRBJ2-5,TGTGCCAGCAGCTTGGATCGCCTCGGAGCGTACCAAGAGACCCAGTACTTC,CASSLDRLGAYQETQYF
TRBD1,TRBV6-1,few,TRBJ1-2,TGTGCCAGCAGTCTACAGACAGGGACTAACTATGGCTACACCTTC,CASSLQTGTNYGYTF
TRBD1,TRBV9,many,TRBJ2-3,TGTGCCAGCAGCGCCCGGGGGGACAGGGAAGATACGCAGTATTTT,CASSARGDREDTQYF
TRBD2,TRBV20-1,many,TRBJ2-5,TGCAGTGCTAGAGATACACTAGCGGGAGGACACCAAGAGACCCAGTACTTC,CSARDTLAGGHQETQYF
TRBD1,TRBV20-1,many,TRBJ1-5,TGCAGTGCTCTTCTGACAGGGAACAGGGGTTATCAGCCCCAGCATTTT,CSALLTGNRGYQPQHF
TRBD1,TRBV20-1,few,TRBJ1-2,TGCAGTGCTAGGGACAGGGAATCGTATGGCTACACCTTC,CSARDRESYGYTF
TRBD1,TRBV6-5,many,TRBJ1-5,TGTGCCAGCAGTGAGAACAGGGGGGGCAATCAGCCCCAGCATTTT,CASSENRGGNQPQHF
-,TRBV28,many,TRBJ1-4,TGTGCCAGCAGTTTGATAGGACCCCGGGAAAAACTGTTTTTT,CASSLIGPREKLFF
-,TRBV12-3/TRBV12-4,many,TRBJ1-5,TGTGCCAGCAGTGTCCAACAGGCGCCCCAGCATTTT,CASSVQQAPQHF
-,TRBV7-2,few,TRBJ1-6,TGTGCCAGCAGCTTAGGACACAGAAATAATTCACCCCTCCACTTT,CASSLGHRNNSPLHF
-,TRBV7-9,few,TRBJ1-2,TGTGCCAGCAGCTTGAGGACCTACGATGGCTACACCTTC,CASSLRTYDGYTF
TRBD1,TRBV6-2/TRBV6-3,many,TRBJ1-2,TGTGCCAGCAGTCGCCCGGGACAGGACGCTAACTATGGCTACACCTTC,CASSRPGQDANYGYTF
-,TRBV29-1,many,TRBJ2-5,TGCAGCGTCGCGTTCCAGGAGACCCAGTACTTC,CSVAFQETQYF
-,TRBV5-6,few,TRBJ2-1,TGTGCCAGCAGCTCGGCAGGGCCGTACAATGAGCAGTTCTTC,CASSSAGPYNEQFF
-,TRBV3-1,-,TRBJ2-2,TGTGCCAGCGCCCTGGGAGCGGGTGATAACACCGGGGAGCTGTTTTTT,CASALGAGDNTGELFF
TRBD2,TRBV6-1,many,TRBJ2-5,TGTGCCAGCAGTGAAAGGGGAGGGACAGAGACCCAGTACTTC,CASSERGGTETQYF
TRBD1,TRBV18,-,TRBJ1-2,TGTGCCAGCTCACGGGACAGTAACTATGGCTACACCTTC,CASSRDSNYGYTF
TRBD1,TRBV20-1,many,TRBJ1-6,TGCAGTGCTCAGACCGGGACAGGAGAAGTGGGGAAATTTTCACCCCTCCACTTT,CSAQTGTGEVGKFSPLHF
TRBD1,TRBV3-1,-,TRBJ1-6,TGTGCCAGCAGCCGTGGACAGGGGGCGGCCCTCCACTTT,CASSRGQGAALHF
-,TRBV7-2,many,TRBJ2-3,TGTGCCAGCAGCTTAGTGGCGGGGTTTGGCACAGATACGCAGTATTTT,CASSLVAGFGTDTQYF
TRBD1,TRBV10-3,medium-sized,TRBJ1-1,TGTGCCATCAGTGAGGGACAGGAGAACACTGAAGCTTTCTTT,CAISEGQENTEAFF
-,TRBV7-9,-,TRBJ1-4,TGTGCCAGCAGCTTCGAGGGGGGAACTAATGAAAAACTGTTTTTT,CASSFEGGTNEKLFF
-,TRBV20-1,few,TRBJ1-5,TGCAGTGCTAGAGGGACAAACCTCTCGCCCCAGCATTTT,CSARGTNLSPQHF
-,TRBV6-1,many,TRBJ1-5,TGTGCCAGCAGTGAAGGGGGGGATAGCAATCAGCCCCAGCATTTT,CASSEGGDSNQPQHF
-,TRBV5-1,many,TRBJ2-3,TGCGCCAGCAGCTTTTACGGACTCACAGATACGCAGTATTTT,CASSFYGLTDTQYF
TRBD1,TRBV20-1,few,TRBJ1-4,TGCAGTGCTAGAGACGGGACAGTCAATAATGAAAAACTGTTTTTT,CSARDGTVNNEKLFF
-,TRBV11-2,many,TRBJ2-1,TGTGCCAGCAGCGGCTCGGGAAATGGCAATGAGCAGTTCTTC,CASSGSGNGNEQFF